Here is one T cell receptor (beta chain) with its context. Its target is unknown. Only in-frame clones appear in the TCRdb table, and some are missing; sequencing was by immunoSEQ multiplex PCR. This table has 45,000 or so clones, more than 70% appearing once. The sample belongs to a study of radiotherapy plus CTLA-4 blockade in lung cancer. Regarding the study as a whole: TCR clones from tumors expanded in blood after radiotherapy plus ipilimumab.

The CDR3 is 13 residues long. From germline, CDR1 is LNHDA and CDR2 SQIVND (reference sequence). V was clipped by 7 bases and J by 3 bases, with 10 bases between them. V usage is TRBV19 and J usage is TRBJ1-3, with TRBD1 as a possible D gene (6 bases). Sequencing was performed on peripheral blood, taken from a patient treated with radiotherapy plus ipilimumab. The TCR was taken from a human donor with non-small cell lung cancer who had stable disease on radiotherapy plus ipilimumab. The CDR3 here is CASTQGHGNTIYF. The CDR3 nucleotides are TGTGCCAGTACACAGGGACATGGAAACACCATATATTTT.